A single sample is the source of the 20 T cell receptor beta chains below, sequenced in a study of blood T cell repertoires in COVID-19. Repertoires were generated with immunoSEQ multiplex PCR, while TCRdb's copy carries only in-frame clones and drops some. The sample includes 150,000 to 200,000 clones, 80% to 85% of them seen just once. What was sequenced was peripheral blood. These receptors all stem from a human donor with acute or convalescent COVID-19. The donor label of this sample is uncertain.

V and J are TRBV28 and TRBJ2-1, with D possibly being TRBD2 (6 bases). Looked up from germline, CDR1 is MDHEN and CDR2 is SYDVKM. With 1 base removed from V and 5 bases from J, the gap between germline ends came to 15 bases. The CDR3 totals 16 residues. CDR3 bases: TGTGCCAGCAGTTTATTTACCCTGCGCGGGAACAATGAGCAGTTCTTC. Amino acids: CASSLFTLRGNNEQFF.

The chain carries TRBV9 and TRBJ2-1, with 8 bases identical to TRBD2. Germline V gene data show CDR1 as SGDLS and CDR2 as YYNGEE. The ends lost 1 base at V and 5 bases at J; junction bases unmatched: 5. The CDR3 length is 15 residues. The CDR3 here is CASSVSGSYHNEQFF. CDR3 nucleotides: TGTGCCAGCAGCGTAAGCGGGAGTTACCACAATGAGCAGTTCTTC.

The table lists this clone with a few counts. The chain has TRBV12-5 and TRBJ2-1, with no clear D. CDR3 length equals 12 residues. Germline assignment: CDR1 LGHNT and CDR2 FRNRAP. V was trimmed by 5 bases and J by 11 bases, leaving 13 bases between them. CDR3 sequence (DNA): TGTGCTAGTGGTATAAACTATGCCAAGCAGTTCTTC. It specifies CASGINYAKQFF.

This clone was counted once. The chain joins TRBV30 to TRBJ1-1; no definite D call. The CDR3 consists of 12 residues. Germline V gene data show CDR1 as GTSNPN and CDR2 as SVGIG (reference sequence). Trimming shortened V by 2 bases and J by 4 bases, and 8 bases separated the two germline ends. This CDR3 is CAWSLSGTEAFF. The CDR3 DNA reads TGTGCCTGGAGTCTTTCCGGCACTGAAGCTTTCTTT.

V and J are TRBV15 and TRBJ2-2; 8 bases are shared with TRBD2. Unmatched junction bases numbered 7, after V lost 4 bases and J lost 3 bases. Looked up from germline, CDR1 is LNHNV and CDR2 is YYDKDF (reference sequence). This CDR3 has 16 residues. CDR3 in DNA: TGTGCCACCAGCACGGGGGGGGGCGCCCACACCGGGGAGCTGTTTTTT. Translated: CATSTGGGAHTGELFF. Combining the CDR3 with reference TRBV15 and TRBJ2-2 gives the whole variable domain DAMVIQNPRYQVTQFGKPVTLSCSQTLNHNVMYWYQQKSSQAPKLLFHYYDKDFNNEADTPDNFQSRRPNTSFCFLDIRSPGLGDTAMYLCATSTGGGAHTGELFFGEGSRLTVL.

This chain uses TRBV7-3 with TRBJ2-7, with 8 bases matching TRBD1. CDR3 length: 15 residues. After removal of 2 bases from V and 6 bases from J, the junction contained 9 bases not matched to a gene. Germline-derived CDR1 and CDR2 are SGHTA and FQGTGA. The CDR3 nucleotides read TGTGCCAGCAGCTTAGGGGCAGGGGGCAACGGCGAGCAGTACTTC. It is translated as CASSLGAGGNGEQYF.

The genes are TRBV6-6 and TRBJ2-2; the match to TRBD2 covers 7 bases. Germline assignment: CDR1 MNHNY and CDR2 SVGAGI (reference sequence). The CDR3 loop spans 14 amino acids. Losses at the gene ends were 5 bases for V and 5 bases for J; bases not matched to a gene: 5. The CDR3 region is CASSGGLGTGELFF. The CDR3 DNA reads as TGTGCCAGCAGTGGCGGACTAGGAACCGGGGAGCTGTTTTTT.

The chain links TRBV19 to TRBJ1-5; a possible D gene is TRBD1 (5 bases). The CDR3 runs 13 residues. Germline V lookup: CDR1 LNHDA, CDR2 SQIVND (reference sequence). V was shortened by 7 bases and J by 7 bases, with 14 bases between the two germline ends. The CDR3 loop is CASTPGIGQPQHF. The CDR3 DNA reads as TGTGCCAGTACTCCAGGGATAGGCCAGCCCCAGCATTTT.

The rearrangement uses TRBV7-9 and TRBJ2-4; 7 nucleotides agree with TRBD1. V shed 5 bases and J 4 bases; nucleotides not matched to a gene: 11. The CDR3 is 16 amino acids. CDR1 and CDR2 (germline): SEHNR, FQNEAQ (reference sequence). The DNA of the CDR3 is TGTGCCAGCAGCAGTAAGGGGTACAGGGGAAAAAACATTCAGTACTTC. The encoded protein is CASSSKGYRGKNIQYF.

The rearrangement joins TRBV5-6 to TRBJ1-6, with D uncertain. The V end was cut by 4 bases, the J end by 6 bases, with 11 bases between. The CDR3 sequence is 14 residues long. Germline V CDR1 and CDR2: SGHDT, YYEEEE. The CDR3 here is CASSAGWVNSPLHF. The CDR3 coding sequence is TGTGCCAGCAGCGCGGGGTGGGTTAATTCACCCCTCCACTTT.

The chain couples TRBV10-3 to TRBJ1-4, with D unresolved. The CDR3 runs 13 residues. From germline, CDR1 is ENHRY and CDR2 SYGVKD. Trimming removed 4 bases at V and 6 bases at J, with 9 bases between. CDR3 sequence (DNA): TGTGCCATCAGTGGGCACGTGGATGAAAAACTGTTTTTT. Protein product: CAISGHVDEKLFF.

This chain links TRBV9 with TRBJ2-1; 7 bases agree with TRBD2. There are 14 residues in the CDR3. CDR1 and CDR2 (germline): SGDLS, YYNGEE. V trimming: 6 bases; J trimming: 5 bases; junction bases outside the gene matches: 8. DNA for the CDR3: TGTGCCAGCAAGGCGGGACTAACTAACAATGAGCAGTTCTTC. The encoded protein is CASKAGLTNNEQFF.

The gene calls are TRBV28 and TRBJ1-6; 7 positions agree with TRBD1. V dropped 3 bases and J dropped 7; count of bases not matched to a gene: 6. The germline V gene has CDR1 MDHEN and CDR2 SYDVKM. The CDR3 sequence is 15 residues long. The CDR3 spells CASSLGQGVNSPLHF. The CDR3 coding sequence is TGTGCCAGCAGTTTGGGGCAGGGGGTGAATTCACCCCTCCACTTT.

The CDR3, as DNA: TGCGCCAGCAGGATCACAGGACAATCCTACGAGCAGTACTTC. It specifies CASRITGQSYEQYF. The J gene is TRBJ2-7, the V gene TRBV5-1; maybe TRBD1 (5 bases). The ends were cut back, 5 bases at V and 1 base at J, with 13 bases in the middle. Per the germline V gene, CDR1 is SGHRS and CDR2 is YFSETQ. The CDR3 spans 14 residues.

The chain uses TRBV6-1 and TRBJ1-1; a possible D gene is TRBD1 (5 bases). Germline assignment: CDR1 MNHNS and CDR2 SASEGT. The germline V and J ends were trimmed by 2 bases and 5 bases, with 12 bases remaining between them. This CDR3 has 14 amino acids. This CDR3 is CASSEYGGTTEAFF. CDR3 bases: TGTGCCAGCAGTGAATACGGGGGGACGACTGAAGCTTTCTTT.

This rearrangement joins TRBV6-5 to TRBJ1-1; 8 nucleotides agree with TRBD1. CDR1 is MNHEY, CDR2 SVGAGI, per germline. This CDR3 comprises 15 residues. The J segment lost 7 bases and the V segment lost 4 bases, leaving 11 bases of the junction unmatched. The CDR3 region is CASSSSARGPVEAFF. The CDR3 DNA sequence: TGTGCCAGCAGTTCGTCCGCCAGGGGGCCGGTTGAAGCTTTCTTT.

The V and J genes are TRBV5-1 and TRBJ2-7, with D tentatively TRBD2 (6 bases). The length of the CDR3 is 15 residues. The ends were cut back, 0 bases at V and 5 bases at J, with 15 bases in the middle. CDR1 SGHRS and CDR2 YFSETQ come from the germline V gene. The CDR3: CASSLGGVRGNEQYF. CDR3 nucleotides: TGCGCCAGCAGCTTGGGTGGGGTCCGGGGGAACGAGCAGTACTTC.

This clone was detected only a few times. The gene calls are TRBV11-2 and TRBJ1-3; no clear D gene. There are 15 residues in the CDR3. The germline gives CDR1 SGHAT, CDR2 FQNNGV. The ends were cut back, 0 bases at V and 8 bases at J, with 14 bases in the middle. The DNA for the CDR3 is TGTGCCAGCAGCTTAGATCTCGGGGTTTCGCACACCATATATTTT. This translates into CASSLDLGVSHTIYF. Looking up the rest from reference TRBV11-2 and TRBJ1-3 gives the full variable domain: EAGVAQSPRYKIIEKRQSVAFWCNPISGHATLYWYQQILGQGPKLLIQFQNNGVVDDSQLPKDRFSAERLKGVDSTLKIQPAKLEDSAVYLCASSLDLGVSHTIYFGEGSWLTVV.

The V call is TRBV2, the J call TRBJ2-3; D perhaps matches TRBD2 (5 bases). From germline, CDR1 is SNHLY and CDR2 FYNNEI. This CDR3 spans 12 amino acids. The V end was cut by 3 bases, the J end by 7 bases, with 8 bases between. CDR3 nucleotide sequence: TGTGCCAGCAGTGACGAGGGAAATACGCAGTATTTT. This translates into CASSDEGNTQYF.

This chain connects TRBV7-9 to TRBJ2-5; 12 bases map to TRBD2. The CDR3 has 16 residues. The J segment lost 5 bases and the V segment lost 2 bases, leaving 6 bases of the junction unmatched. From germline, CDR1 is SEHNR and CDR2 FQNEAQ (reference sequence). This CDR3 is CASSLSGGLAGETQYF. CDR3 DNA sequence: TGTGCCAGCAGCTTATCCGGGGGACTAGCGGGTGAGACCCAGTACTTC.